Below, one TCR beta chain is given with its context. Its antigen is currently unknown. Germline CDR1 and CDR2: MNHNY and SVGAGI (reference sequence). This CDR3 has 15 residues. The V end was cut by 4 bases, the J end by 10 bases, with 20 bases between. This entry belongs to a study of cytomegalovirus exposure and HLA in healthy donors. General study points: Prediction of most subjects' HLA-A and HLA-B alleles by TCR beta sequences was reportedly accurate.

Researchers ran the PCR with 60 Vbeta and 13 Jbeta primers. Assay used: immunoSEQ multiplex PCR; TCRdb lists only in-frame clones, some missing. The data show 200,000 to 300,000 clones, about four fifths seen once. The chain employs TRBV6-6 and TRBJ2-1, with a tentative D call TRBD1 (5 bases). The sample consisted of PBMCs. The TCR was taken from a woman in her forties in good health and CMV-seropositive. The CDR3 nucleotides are TGTGCCAGCAGTTCCACCCCCACCCGTGGACAAGAGCAGTTCTTC. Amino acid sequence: CASSSTPTRGQEQFF.